This TCR beta chain was observed in a study of blood T cell repertoires in COVID-19. The CDR3 contains 16 residues. Germline lookup yields CDR1 SGHKS and CDR2 YYEKEE (reference sequence). Trimming left V 2 bases short and J 3 bases short, with 15 bases between. Clones were read by immunoSEQ multiplex PCR, and TCRdb kept only the in-frame ones, dropping some. The sample records fewer than 300,000 clones, less than 85% being singletons. Input material: peripheral blood. This receptor was identified in a woman aged 18 to 35 with acute or convalescent COVID-19. The V call is TRBV5-5, the J call TRBJ1-3; maybe TRBD1 (5 bases). This CDR3 reads CASSFIAGPIGNTIYF. The CDR3 region has the DNA TGTGCCAGCAGCTTCATTGCAGGGCCCATTGGAAACACCATATATTTT.